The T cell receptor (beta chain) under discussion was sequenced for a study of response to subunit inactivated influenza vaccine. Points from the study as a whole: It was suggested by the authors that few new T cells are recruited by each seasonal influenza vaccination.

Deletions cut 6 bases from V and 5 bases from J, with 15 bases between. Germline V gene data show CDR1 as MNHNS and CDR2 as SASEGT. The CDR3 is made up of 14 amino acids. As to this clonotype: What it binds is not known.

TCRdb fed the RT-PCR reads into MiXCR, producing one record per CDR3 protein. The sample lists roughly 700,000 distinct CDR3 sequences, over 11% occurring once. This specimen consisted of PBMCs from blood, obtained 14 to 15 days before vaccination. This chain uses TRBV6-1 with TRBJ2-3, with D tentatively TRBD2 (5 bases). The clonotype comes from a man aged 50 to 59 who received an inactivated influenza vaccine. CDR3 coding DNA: TGTGCCAGCAGCCGAGGACTCACAGTAGATACGCAGTATTTT. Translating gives CASSRGLTVDTQYF.